Shown below are 14 T cell receptor beta chains from a single sample sequenced in a study of cytomegalovirus exposure and HLA in healthy donors. The primer mix had 60 Vbeta and 13 Jbeta primers. TCRdb's table, derived via immunoSEQ multiplex PCR, lists solely in-frame clones and lacks some. The sample contains about 180,000 clones, about 81% of which appear only once. Sequenced material: PBMCs. The origin of the receptors is a man aged 40-49 years in good health and CMV-seronegative.

This chain joins TRBV5-1 and TRBJ1-5; 10 nucleotides match TRBD1. The germline gives CDR1 SGHRS, CDR2 YFSETQ. The CDR3 has 15 amino acids. V was clipped by 4 bases and J by 3 bases; unmatched bases: 4. The CDR3 spells CASSPGTGDNQPQHF. CDR3 DNA: TGCGCCAGCAGCCCTGGGACAGGGGACAATCAGCCCCAGCATTTT. The whole variable domain, filled in from reference TRBV5-1 and TRBJ1-5, reads KAGVTQTPRYLIKTRGQQVTLSCSPISGHRSVSWYQQTPGQGLQFLFEYFSETQRNKGNFPGRFSGRQFSNSRSEMNVSTLELGDSALYLCASSPGTGDNQPQHFGDGTRLSIL.

This clone came up a few times. The gene calls are TRBV25-1 and TRBJ1-5; the D gene is possibly TRBD1 (5 bases). V was shortened by 2 bases and J by 6 bases, with 11 bases between the two germline ends. Germline CDR1 and CDR2: MGHDK and SYGVNS. CDR3 length: 14 residues. The CDR3 loop reads CASSEVSGVQPQHF. The CDR3 coding sequence is TGTGCCAGCAGTGAAGTATCGGGGGTTCAGCCCCAGCATTTT.

V and J are TRBV29-1 and TRBJ2-3; TRBD1 is a possible D gene (6 bases). The CDR3 sequence is 10 residues long. CDR1 SQVTM and CDR2 ANQGSEA come from the germline V gene. The ends were cut back, 6 bases at V and 13 bases at J, with 14 bases in the middle. The CDR3 region is CSVEQGQEYF. The DNA for the CDR3 is TGCAGCGTGGAACAGGGCCAGGAGTATTTT.

The chain combines TRBV11-2 with TRBJ2-3; 14 bases match TRBD2. Per germline, CDR1 SGHAT and CDR2 FQNNGV. The ends lost 3 bases at V and 3 bases at J; junction bases unmatched: 8. The CDR3 consists of 18 residues. The CDR3 loop reads CASSLGLAGEGRTDTQYF. CDR3 bases: TGTGCCAGCAGCTTGGGACTAGCGGGAGAGGGGAGAACAGATACGCAGTATTTT.

This chain uses TRBV7-2 with TRBJ1-1; D possibly corresponds to TRBD1 (6 bases). CDR3 size: 15 residues. V was shortened by 3 bases and J by 6 bases, with 17 bases between the two germline ends. The germline gives CDR1 SGHTA, CDR2 FQGNSA. The CDR3 coding sequence is TGTGCCAGCAGCTTCGATAACTTAGGACAGTCTGAAGCTTTCTTT. Protein sequence: CASSFDNLGQSEAFF. Variable domain in full (rest from reference TRBV7-2 and TRBJ1-1): GAGVSQSPSNKVTEKGKDVELRCDPISGHTALYWYRQSLGQGLEFLIYFQGNSAPDKSGLPSDRFSAERTGGSVSTLTIQRTQQEDSAVYLCASSFDNLGQSEAFFGQGTRLTVV.

This clone was seen a single time. The genes are TRBV11-2 and TRBJ2-7; 8 nucleotides agree with TRBD1. This CDR3 comprises 14 residues. Germline-derived CDR1 and CDR2 are SGHAT and FQNNGV. V shed 3 bases, J shed 3 bases, and the junction held 4 bases outside the gene matches. The CDR3 sequence is CASSFDRGHYEQYF. The CDR3 region has the DNA TGTGCCAGCAGCTTTGACAGGGGCCACTACGAGCAGTACTTC. The full variable domain, rest sourced from reference TRBV11-2 and TRBJ2-7, is EAGVAQSPRYKIIEKRQSVAFWCNPISGHATLYWYQQILGQGPKLLIQFQNNGVVDDSQLPKDRFSAERLKGVDSTLKIQPAKLEDSAVYLCASSFDRGHYEQYFGPGTRLTVT.

The rearrangement joins TRBV18 to TRBJ2-5, with TRBD1 matching over 12 bases. With V trimmed by 3 bases and J by 5 bases, 4 bases remained unmatched. Germline lookup yields CDR1 KGHSH and CDR2 LQKENI. The CDR3 has 15 amino acids. The CDR3 loop is CASSPGTGGGETQYF. The CDR3 DNA reads as TGTGCCAGCTCACCTGGGACAGGGGGCGGCGAGACCCAGTACTTC.

This rearrangement joins TRBV7-2 to TRBJ1-2, with TRBD1 matching over 8 bases. The CDR3 totals 13 residues. CDR1 is SGHTA, CDR2 FQGNSA, per germline. The junction had 7 bases not matched to a gene; V was cut back by 5 bases and J by 8 bases. CDR3 loop: CASSLNRGWGYTF. The DNA for the CDR3 is TGTGCCAGCAGCCTCAACAGGGGGTGGGGCTACACCTTC.

The J gene is TRBJ2-5, the V gene TRBV27, with 11 nucleotides matching TRBD2. The end of the DNA aligns better with TRBJ2-7, so the J call may be wrong. Germline CDR1 is MNHEY and CDR2 is SMNVEV (reference sequence). CDR3 size: 15 residues. The CDR3 region has the DNA TGTGCCAGCAGTTTCGTAACTAGCGGGAGTGGCGAGCAGTACTTC. It yields the protein CASSFVTSGSGEQYF.

The rearrangement uses TRBV6-5 and TRBJ1-5, with 7 positions matching TRBD1. V shed 6 bases, J shed 7 bases, and the junction held 12 bases outside the gene matches. Per germline, CDR1 MNHEY and CDR2 SVGAGI. This CDR3 region has 15 residues. The CDR3 sequence: CASSPRQGRGQPQHF. The CDR3 DNA reads as TGTGCCAGCAGCCCCAGACAGGGTCGCGGACAGCCCCAGCATTTT.

CDR3 sequence (DNA): TGTGCCAGCATATTAAGGGGTCGGGAGGATCAGCCCCAGCATTTT. Its translation is CASILRGREDQPQHF. The chain is built from TRBV6-1 and TRBJ1-5, with TRBD1 as a possible D gene (5 bases). The CDR3 sequence is 15 residues long. Per germline, CDR1 MNHNS and CDR2 SASEGT. Trimming left V 7 bases short and J 5 bases short, with 18 bases between.

For the CDR3, the DNA is TGTGCCAGCCATAGCGGTTTCCACGAGCAGTACTTC. Its translation is CASHSGFHEQYF. The chain is built from TRBV2 and TRBJ2-7, with D tentatively TRBD2 (6 bases). Trimming removed 8 bases at V and 5 bases at J, with 13 bases between. From germline, CDR1 is SNHLY and CDR2 FYNNEI. The CDR3 runs to 12 residues.

The chain couples TRBV15 to TRBJ2-6; TRBD2 might be the D (5 bases). The germline gives CDR1 LNHNV, CDR2 YYDKDF (reference sequence). V lost 5 bases to trimming and J lost 0 bases, with 17 bases between them. This CDR3 is built from 18 residues. The CDR3 DNA is TGTGCCACCAGCCAGGATATCGGACTCACCTCTGGGGCCAACGTCCTGACTTTC. Its protein is CATSQDIGLTSGANVLTF.

The J gene is TRBJ2-7, the V gene TRBV5-1, with D hard to call. The germline gives CDR1 SGHRS, CDR2 YFSETQ. With 8 bases removed from V and 1 base from J, the gap between germline ends came to 10 bases. The CDR3 consists of 12 residues. The chain's CDR3 is CARYTASYEQYF. In DNA, the CDR3 is TGCGCCAGATATACAGCTTCCTACGAGCAGTACTTC.